This T cell receptor (beta chain) was recovered during a study of blood T cell repertoires in COVID-19. Study-wide background: The origin of the acute and convalescent COVID-19 samples was the United States, Italy and Spain. Sources were T cells, B-cell-depleted T cells, or PBMCs; the material itself was cDNA or gDNA.

Per the original data handling: Reference gene primer amplification yielded estimated nucleated cell counts. TCRdb keeps only in-frame clones here, not all; method: immunoSEQ multiplex PCR. Clonal size and the V and J genes are those of that table, whereas D and trimming came from the DNA. The data hold 60,000 to 70,000 clones, with around 74% observed a single time. Germline assignment: CDR1 SGHAT and CDR2 FQNNGV. V gave up 5 bases and J gave up 1 base; unmatched junction bases: 7. CDR3 length: 16 residues. The source material was peripheral blood. This chain joins TRBV11-2 and TRBJ1-5, with 8 positions matching TRBD1. This clonotype was obtained from an elderly woman with acute or convalescent COVID-19. The CDR3 DNA follows: TGTGCCAGCAGCACAGTTCAGGGGGCGAGCAATCAGCCCCAGCATTTT. This codes for CASSTVQGASNQPQHF.